Following are 10 T cell receptor beta chains from one sample sequenced in a study of T cells after yellow fever vaccination. TCRdb analysed the 5' RACE reads with MiXCR anew, one entry per CDR3 protein. Of fewer than 400,000 distinct CDR3 sequences listed, over 8.5% were seen once; the top ten hold about 3%. Source: CD4+ T cells sorted from PBMCs, taken 45 days after the yellow fever booster vaccination. Receptor source: a man aged 18 to 35 who received the YFV17D yellow fever vaccine.

The rearrangement links TRBV12-3 or TRBV12-4 to TRBJ1-2; TRBD1 aligns across 8 bases. V dropped 5 bases and J dropped 4; count of bases not matched to a gene: 9. CDR3 size: 15 residues. As DNA, the CDR3 is TGTGCCAGCAGTCCTCAGGGGGCCTGGTCCTATGGCTACACCTTC. It specifies CASSPQGAWSYGYTF.

This clonotype was counted many times. The chain carries TRBV5-1 and TRBJ2-1, with TRBD2 identical over 10 bases. This CDR3 spans 15 amino acids. Germline CDR1 SGHRS, CDR2 YFSETQ. J gave up 2 bases and V 4 bases, and 3 bases lay outside the gene matches. The CDR3 DNA reads TGCGCCAGCAGCCCACTAGCGGGGCCCTACAATGAGCAGTTCTTC. Its protein product is CASSPLAGPYNEQFF.

This clonotype has just a few counts. CDR3 DNA sequence: TGTGCCAGCAGCTTAGAGCGGGGGGGCCGAAATGAGCAGTTCTTC. It is translated as CASSLERGGRNEQFF. This chain uses TRBV11-3 with TRBJ2-1; 9 bases map to TRBD2. This CDR3 region has 15 residues. Germline-derived CDR1 and CDR2 are SGHNT and YENEEA. V lost 0 bases and J lost 7; bases outside the gene matches: 4.

The rearrangement uses TRBV10-3 and TRBJ2-1; D is perhaps TRBD2 (5 bases). CDR1 is ENHRY, CDR2 SYGVKD, per germline. Trimming stripped 10 bases from V and 1 base from J, with 17 bases between. The CDR3 covers 15 residues. The CDR3 sequence is CATHGVWGSYNEQFF. Written as DNA, the CDR3 is TGTGCCACCCACGGGGTTTGGGGATCCTACAATGAGCAGTTCTTC.

V and J are TRBV28 and TRBJ2-5, with TRBD1 matching 7 bases. The junction had 7 bases not matched to a gene; V was cut back by 3 bases and J by 0 bases. The CDR3 is 16 amino acids. CDR1 is MDHEN, CDR2 SYDVKM, per germline. In DNA form, the CDR3 reads TGTGCCAGCAGTTTCCGGGACAGCCCGTACCAAGAGACCCAGTACTTC. Protein product: CASSFRDSPYQETQYF.

J is TRBJ2-7 and V is TRBV5-1, with TRBD1 matching 10 bases. CDR1 is SGHRS and CDR2 is YFSETQ in the germline V gene. The CDR3 is made up of 14 amino acids. J lost 5 bases, V lost 4 bases, and 6 bases had no gene match. The DNA for the CDR3 is TGCGCCAGCAGCGGAGACAGGGGGCAGGACGAGCAGTACTTC. This translates into CASSGDRGQDEQYF.

V usage is TRBV29-1 and J usage is TRBJ1-2; D is undetermined. Looked up from germline, CDR1 is SQVTM and CDR2 is ANQGSEA. The CDR3 runs 13 residues. Deletions cut 2 bases from V and 4 bases from J, with 11 bases between. The CDR3 loop reads CSVEKGQLYGYTF. As DNA, the CDR3 is TGCAGCGTTGAAAAAGGCCAGCTCTATGGCTACACCTTC.

This clonotype was found many times. The chain is built from TRBV5-1 and TRBJ2-5; 8 positions agree with TRBD1. Trimming at V came to 8 bases and at J to 8 bases, leaving 14 bases not matched to a gene. Looked up from germline, CDR1 is SGHRS and CDR2 is YFSETQ. The CDR3 length is 14 residues. DNA for the CDR3: TGCGCCAGTTCCACTGGGGGTGGACAGGGAACCCAGTACTTC. Translating it yields CASSTGGGQGTQYF.

This clonotype has ten or more counts. The chain combines TRBV7-3 with TRBJ2-2; 10 positions agree with TRBD1. The V gene end was trimmed by 6 bases and the J gene end by 5 bases; junction bases not matched to a gene: 9. This CDR3 region has 16 residues. CDR1 and CDR2 (germline): SGHTA, FQGTGA. The CDR3 bases are TGTGCCAGCAGTCAACCTAAGGGACAGGGGACCGGGGAGCTGTTTTTT. Residues: CASSQPKGQGTGELFF. The variable domain in full, completed from reference TRBV7-3 and TRBJ2-2, reads GAGVSQTPSNKVTEKGKYVELRCDPISGHTALYWYRQSLGQGPEFLIYFQGTGAADDSGLPNDRFFAVRPEGSVSTLKIQRTERGDSAVYLCASSQPKGQGTGELFFGEGSRLTVL.

Ten or more counts support this clonotype. The gene calls are TRBV5-1 and TRBJ2-1, with D perhaps being TRBD1 or TRBD2 (6 bases each). Looked up from germline, CDR1 is SGHRS and CDR2 is YFSETQ. The CDR3 extends over 13 amino acids. With 5 bases removed from V and 7 bases from J, the gap between germline ends came to 13 bases. CDR3 residues: CASSPRRGNEQFF. The CDR3 nucleotides read TGCGCCAGCAGTCCCCGGAGGGGGAATGAGCAGTTCTTC.